These 30 T cell receptor beta chains were all obtained from the same sample, sequenced in a study of T cell responses to AZD1222 COVID-19 vaccine. Libraries were prepared by immunoSEQ multiplex PCR; TCRdb keeps only in-frame clonotypes and omits some of them. The sample lists some 150,000 clones, 94% seen once, with over 0.95% in the top ten. This material consisted of peripheral blood, taken on day 0 of AZD1222 vaccination. These TCRs come from an adult in good health.

The rearrangement links TRBV2 to TRBJ1-6; TRBD1 agrees at 7 bases. Germline loops: CDR1 SNHLY, CDR2 FYNNEI. V was clipped by 4 bases and J by 9 bases; unmatched bases: 15. The CDR3 has 17 residues. The CDR3 loop is CASSAGTAHPGGSPLHF. The CDR3 DNA is TGTGCCAGCAGTGCGGGGACAGCTCATCCCGGGGGTTCACCCCTCCACTTT.

The V gene is TRBV28, the J gene TRBJ1-2; D gene uncertain. The CDR3 contains 16 residues. Trimming cost V 5 bases and J 0 bases, with 16 bases left between them. CDR1 MDHEN and CDR2 SYDVKM come from the germline V gene. Here the CDR3 reads CASSPLYGSTNYGYTF. The CDR3 DNA is TGTGCCAGCAGTCCCCTCTACGGTTCGACTAACTATGGCTACACCTTC.

The chain joins TRBV30 to TRBJ2-1, with 8 bases aligning to TRBD1. This CDR3 has 13 residues. Germline V gene sequence: CDR1 GTSNPN, CDR2 SVGIG (reference sequence). V gave up 8 bases and J gave up 5 bases; unmatched junction bases: 8. The CDR3 nucleotides are TGTGCCGGGAAAAGGACAGGGAACAATGAGCAGTTCTTC. This sequence encodes CAGKRTGNNEQFF.

The chain links TRBV19 to TRBJ1-2; weak D call: TRBD1 (5 bases). Germline CDR1 and CDR2: LNHDA and SQIVND (reference sequence). This CDR3 region has 14 residues. The V and J ends lost 9 bases and 6 bases respectively, with 20 bases between them. As DNA, the CDR3 is TGTGCCAGCAATCAGGGCCTATCAGCCCATGGCTACACCTTC. Translating gives CASNQGLSAHGYTF.

This clone has a handful of counts. This chain uses TRBV4-2 with TRBJ2-1; 7 bases are shared with TRBD1. This CDR3 comprises 15 residues. The V gene end was trimmed by 1 base and the J gene end by 3 bases; junction bases not matched to a gene: 3. Germline V gives CDR1 LGHNA, CDR2 YNFKEQ. CDR3 bases: TGTGCCAGCAGCCAAGCCCAGGGGGACTACAATGAGCAGTTCTTC. It yields the protein CASSQAQGDYNEQFF.

This CDR3 is CASSPIQDYGYTF. Here the CDR3 DNA reads TGTGCCAGCAGCCCTATCCAAGACTATGGCTACACCTTC. The V gene is TRBV6-6, the J gene TRBJ1-2; D not certain. The CDR3 loop spans 13 amino acids. The V gene lost 6 bases and the J gene lost 3 bases, with 11 bases spanning the gap. Germline loops: CDR1 MNHNY, CDR2 SVGAGI (reference sequence).

The chain joins TRBV5-6 to TRBJ1-2, with D possibly matching TRBD1 (6 bases). Per germline, CDR1 SGHDT and CDR2 YYEEEE. The CDR3 consists of 17 residues. Trimming cost V 2 bases and J 0 bases, with 17 bases left between them. The CDR3 sequence: CASSFRTAGFSNYGYTF. For the CDR3, the DNA is TGTGCCAGCAGCTTTCGGACAGCGGGGTTTTCTAACTATGGCTACACCTTC.

DNA of the CDR3: TGTGCCAGCAGTGAGGCAGGACTCGTTAATCCCCAGGTACAGCCCCAGCATTTT. Amino acid sequence: CASSEAGLVNPQVQPQHF. The rearrangement joins TRBV28 to TRBJ1-5; D is uncertain. Germline V lookup: CDR1 MDHEN, CDR2 SYDVKM. The CDR3 totals 18 residues. Deletions cut 5 bases from V and 7 bases from J, with 27 bases between. Supplemented by reference TRBV28 and TRBJ1-5, the full variable domain reads DVKVTQSSRYLVKRTGEKVFLECVQDMDHENMFWYRQDPGLGLRLIYFSYDVKMKEKGDIPEGYSVSREKKERFSLILESASTNQTSMYLCASSEAGLVNPQVQPQHFGDGTRLSIL.

V and J are TRBV10-3 and TRBJ1-5, with D possibly matching TRBD1 (5 bases). The V end was cut by 0 bases, the J end by 4 bases, with 10 bases between. Germline-derived CDR1 and CDR2 are ENHRY and SYGVKD. The CDR3 length is 15 residues. CDR3 region: CAISESIGENQPQHF. Written as DNA, the CDR3 is TGTGCCATCAGTGAGTCAATAGGGGAGAATCAGCCCCAGCATTTT.

The DNA of the CDR3 is TGTGCCAGCAGCTTAGAAGGGTTTAGCACTGAAGCTTTCTTT. Translation: CASSLEGFSTEAFF. This sequence joins TRBV11-2 and TRBJ1-1, with D unclear. Between the trimmed V and J ends, which lost 0 bases and 4 bases, there was a span of 9 bases. Germline V lookup: CDR1 SGHAT, CDR2 FQNNGV. The CDR3 is made up of 14 amino acids.

J is TRBJ1-5 and V is TRBV5-5; D is unclear. Germline V gene lookup returns CDR1 SGHKS and CDR2 YYEKEE (reference sequence). The CDR3 spans 13 residues. Trimming left V 6 bases short and J 4 bases short, with 11 bases between. This CDR3 reads CASTIEGNQPQHF. The CDR3 DNA reads as TGTGCCAGCACCATAGAGGGTAATCAGCCCCAGCATTTT.

The sample holds one count of this clone. This chain uses TRBV20-1 with TRBJ2-7; possibly TRBD2 for D (6 bases). This CDR3 spans 13 amino acids. From germline, CDR1 is DFQATT and CDR2 SNEGSKA (reference sequence). V lost 3 bases, J lost 7 bases, and 16 bases lay in between. The CDR3 loop reads CSASSSEAVEQYV. The CDR3 DNA sequence: TGCAGTGCTAGTTCTAGCGAGGCAGTAGAGCAGTACGTC.

V and J are TRBV24-1 and TRBJ2-1; tentative D call: TRBD1 (8 bases). The germline CDR1 and CDR2 sequences are KGHDR and SFDVKD. Trimming took 4 bases from V and 0 from J, leaving 15 bases between them. The CDR3 is 17 residues long. The CDR3 sequence: CATSEVTGEGSYNEQFF. DNA of the CDR3: TGTGCCACCAGTGAAGTGACAGGGGAGGGCTCCTACAATGAGCAGTTCTTC.

CDR3 nucleotide sequence: TGTGCCAGCAGTTTGCGGCTCTATGGCTACACCTTC. Encoded protein: CASSLRLYGYTF. V gene TRBV12-3 or TRBV12-4 combines with J gene TRBJ1-2, with D unclear. The CDR3 sequence is 12 residues long. The germline V and J ends were trimmed by 3 bases and 4 bases, with 6 bases remaining between them.

The chain uses TRBV4-1 and TRBJ1-4; D remains ambiguous. Germline V lookup: CDR1 MGHRA, CDR2 YSYEKL. V lost 4 bases to trimming and J lost 8 bases, with 14 bases between them. The CDR3 is 14 amino acids. The CDR3 spells CASSLEGVIEKLFF. CDR3 sequence (DNA): TGCGCCAGCAGCCTTGAGGGTGTGATCGAAAAACTGTTTTTT.

V is TRBV7-9 and J is TRBJ1-4; D not certain. The germline gives CDR1 SEHNR, CDR2 FQNEAQ (reference sequence). Deletions cut 0 bases from V and 0 bases from J, with 2 bases between. The CDR3 is 14 amino acids. This CDR3 is CASSLAPTNEKLFF. DNA for the CDR3: TGTGCCAGCAGCTTAGCCCCAACTAATGAAAAACTGTTTTTT.

The genes are TRBV9 and TRBJ2-1; TRBD2 matches 9 bases. V gave up 3 bases and J gave up 5 bases; unmatched junction bases: 3. Germline lookup yields CDR1 SGDLS and CDR2 YYNGEE. The CDR3 length is 14 residues. The CDR3 DNA reads TGTGCCAGCAGCGCGGGGACTAGCCACAATGAGCAGTTCTTC. Encoded protein: CASSAGTSHNEQFF.

This rearrangement joins TRBV7-6 to TRBJ1-4; TRBD1 aligns across 9 bases. This CDR3 contains 15 residues. After removal of 6 bases from V and 8 bases from J, the junction contained 10 bases not matched to a gene. The germline V gene encodes CDR1 SGHVS and CDR2 FNYEAQ. The CDR3 loop is CASSPNRGPSEKLFF. CDR3 DNA: TGTGCCAGCAGTCCCAACAGGGGGCCCTCGGAAAAACTGTTTTTT.

The J gene is TRBJ1-1, the V gene TRBV5-1; D is uncertain. Germline CDR1 SGHRS, CDR2 YFSETQ. The V end was cut by 3 bases, the J end by 0 bases, with 6 bases between. The CDR3 is made up of 13 amino acids. The CDR3 coding sequence is TGCGCCAGCAGCTGGAGTATGAACACTGAAGCTTTCTTT. Its translation: CASSWSMNTEAFF.

This clone has only one observation. The chain combines TRBV11-2 with TRBJ1-3, with D perhaps matching TRBD1 (6 bases). The V end was cut by 3 bases, the J end by 4 bases, with 7 bases between. The germline V gene has CDR1 SGHAT and CDR2 FQNNGV. This CDR3 has 13 residues. CDR3 loop: CASSFTGGNTIYF. As DNA, the CDR3 is TGTGCCAGCAGCTTCACAGGGGGAAACACCATATATTTT.

The V call is TRBV4-3, the J call TRBJ2-6, with no clear D. The CDR3 has 15 residues. CDR1 is LGHNA and CDR2 is YSLEER in the germline V gene. V was shortened by 0 bases and J by 1 base, with 4 bases between the two germline ends. The CDR3 sequence: CASSQEQSGANVLTF. CDR3 in DNA: TGCGCCAGCAGCCAAGAACAGTCTGGGGCCAACGTCCTGACTTTC.

This chain joins TRBV6-5 and TRBJ2-5; D is ambiguous. Germline V gene data show CDR1 as MNHEY and CDR2 as SVGAGI. The CDR3 covers 12 residues. V gave up 0 bases and J gave up 5 bases, with 4 bases separating them. CDR3 nucleotides: TGTGCCAGCAGTTACTCTTCGGAGACCCAGTACTTC. Its protein is CASSYSSETQYF.

The rearrangement joins TRBV5-6 to TRBJ1-5; D may be TRBD1 (6 bases). The V end lost 4 bases, the J end lost 10 bases, and 15 bases lay between the germline ends. The germline CDR1 and CDR2 sequences are SGHDT and YYEEEE. This CDR3 has 13 residues. CDR3 loop: CASSPTGIEPQHF. CDR3 DNA: TGTGCCAGCAGCCCCACAGGGATCGAACCCCAGCATTTT.

The chain is built from TRBV29-1 and TRBJ2-1; D is unresolved. V was trimmed by 5 bases and J by 5 bases, leaving 4 bases between them. The germline gives CDR1 SQVTM, CDR2 ANQGSEA. This CDR3 comprises 10 residues. This CDR3 reads CSVTHNEQFF. CDR3 DNA: TGCAGCGTTACACACAATGAGCAGTTCTTC.

V and J are TRBV24-1 and TRBJ2-7, with 10 nucleotides matching TRBD1. CDR1 and CDR2 from the germline V gene are KGHDR and SFDVKD. J was trimmed by 1 base and V by 5 bases; bases with no gene match: 1. The CDR3 totals 14 residues. The CDR3 is CATSGDRGSYEQYV. The DNA of the CDR3 is TGTGCCACCAGTGGGGACAGGGGATCCTACGAGCAGTACGTC.

This chain links TRBV28 with TRBJ1-1, with D possibly TRBD1 on 6 matching bases. Trimming took off 6 bases at V and 2 bases at J, with 13 bases between the two ends. CDR1 and CDR2 (germline): MDHEN, SYDVKM. This CDR3 comprises 14 residues. The CDR3 loop reads CASSPGTPNTEAFF. CDR3 bases: TGTGCCAGCAGCCCCGGGACACCAAACACTGAAGCTTTCTTT.

The chain carries TRBV6-4 and TRBJ2-3; the D gene is possibly TRBD2 (6 bases). This CDR3 contains 14 residues. Per the germline V gene, CDR1 is MRHNA and CDR2 is SNTAGT. V lost 3 bases and J lost 0, with 7 bases in between. The CDR3 spells CASSEEGSTDTQYF. For the CDR3, the DNA is TGTGCCAGCAGTGAGGAGGGGAGCACAGATACGCAGTATTTT.

The V and J genes are TRBV9 and TRBJ2-6; D uncertain. This CDR3 is 15 amino acids long. V gave up 0 bases and J gave up 0 bases, with 4 bases separating them. Germline CDR1 is SGDLS and CDR2 is YYNGEE. DNA of the CDR3: TGTGCCAGCAGCGTAGCGGGCTCTGGGGCCAACGTCCTGACTTTC. Its protein product is CASSVAGSGANVLTF.

This chain links TRBV6-5 with TRBJ2-7; 10 bases agree with TRBD1. The CDR3 runs 14 residues. With V trimmed by 4 bases and J by 4 bases, 4 bases remained unmatched. Germline CDR1 is MNHEY and CDR2 is SVGAGI. In DNA form, the CDR3 reads TGTGCCAGCAGTTTGAGGGACAGGGGTTACGAGCAGTACGTC. Translated: CASSLRDRGYEQYV.

V usage is TRBV7-9 and J usage is TRBJ2-1; D gene ambiguous. This CDR3 comprises 15 residues. Between the trimmed V and J ends, which lost 10 bases and 4 bases, there was a span of 20 bases. CDR1 SEHNR and CDR2 FQNEAQ come from the germline V gene (reference sequence). DNA of the CDR3: TGTGCCACCTCGCAATCGTGGGGTCGGTACAATGAGCAGTTCTTC. Translation gives CATSQSWGRYNEQFF.